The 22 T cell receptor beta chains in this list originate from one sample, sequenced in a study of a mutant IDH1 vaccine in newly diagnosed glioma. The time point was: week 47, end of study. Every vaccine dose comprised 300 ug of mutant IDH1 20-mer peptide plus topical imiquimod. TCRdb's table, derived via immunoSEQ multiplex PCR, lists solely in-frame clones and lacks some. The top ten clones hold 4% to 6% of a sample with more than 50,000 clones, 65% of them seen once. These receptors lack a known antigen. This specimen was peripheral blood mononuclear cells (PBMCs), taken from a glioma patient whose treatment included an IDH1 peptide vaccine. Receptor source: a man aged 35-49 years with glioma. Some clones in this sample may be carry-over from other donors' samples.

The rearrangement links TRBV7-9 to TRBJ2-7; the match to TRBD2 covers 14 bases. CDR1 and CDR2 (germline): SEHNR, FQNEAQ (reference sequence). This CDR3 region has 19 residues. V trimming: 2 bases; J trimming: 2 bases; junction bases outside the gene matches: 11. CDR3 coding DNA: TGTGCCAGCAGCTTAAGTCGGACTAGCGGGGGGTTATCCCCCTACGAGCAGTACTTC. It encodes CASSLSRTSGGLSPYEQYF.

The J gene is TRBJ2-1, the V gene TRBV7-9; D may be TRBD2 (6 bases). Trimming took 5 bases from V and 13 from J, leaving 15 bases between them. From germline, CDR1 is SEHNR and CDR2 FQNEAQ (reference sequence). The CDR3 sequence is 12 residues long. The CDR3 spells CASSPIMGGQFF. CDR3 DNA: TGTGCCAGCAGCCCCATCATGGGGGGTCAGTTCTTC.

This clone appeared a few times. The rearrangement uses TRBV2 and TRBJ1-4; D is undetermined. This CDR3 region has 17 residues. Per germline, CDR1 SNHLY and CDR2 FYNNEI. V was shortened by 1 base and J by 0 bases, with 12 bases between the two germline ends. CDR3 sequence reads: CASSEVLLGATNEKLFF. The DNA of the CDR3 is TGTGCCAGCAGTGAAGTATTATTAGGAGCAACTAATGAAAAACTGTTTTTT.

The CDR3 here is CASSLGWGFTDTQYF. The CDR3 DNA reads TGCGCCAGCAGCTTGGGTTGGGGCTTCACAGATACGCAGTATTTT. V is TRBV5-1 and J is TRBJ2-3; maybe TRBD1 (5 bases). V lost 0 bases and J 2 bases, leaving 10 bases between the germline ends. The CDR3 totals 15 residues. CDR1 is SGHRS and CDR2 is YFSETQ in the germline V gene.

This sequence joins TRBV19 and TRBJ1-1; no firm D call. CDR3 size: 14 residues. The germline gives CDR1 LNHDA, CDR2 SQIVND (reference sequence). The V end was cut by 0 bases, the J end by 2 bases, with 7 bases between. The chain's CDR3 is CASSIEGYNTEAFF. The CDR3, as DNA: TGTGCCAGTAGTATAGAGGGCTATAACACTGAAGCTTTCTTT.

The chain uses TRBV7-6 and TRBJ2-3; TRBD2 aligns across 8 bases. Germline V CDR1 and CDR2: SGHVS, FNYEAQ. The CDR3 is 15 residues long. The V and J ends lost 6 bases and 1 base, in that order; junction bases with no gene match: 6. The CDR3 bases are TGTGCCAGCAGTTCCCTGCGGGGGGGCACAGATACGCAGTATTTT. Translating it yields CASSSLRGGTDTQYF.

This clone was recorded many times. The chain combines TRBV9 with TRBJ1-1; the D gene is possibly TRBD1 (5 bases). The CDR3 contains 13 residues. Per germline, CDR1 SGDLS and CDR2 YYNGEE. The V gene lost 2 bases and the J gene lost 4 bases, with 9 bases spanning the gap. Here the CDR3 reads CASSVGTGTEAFF. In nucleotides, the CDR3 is TGTGCCAGCAGCGTTGGGACGGGCACTGAAGCTTTCTTT.

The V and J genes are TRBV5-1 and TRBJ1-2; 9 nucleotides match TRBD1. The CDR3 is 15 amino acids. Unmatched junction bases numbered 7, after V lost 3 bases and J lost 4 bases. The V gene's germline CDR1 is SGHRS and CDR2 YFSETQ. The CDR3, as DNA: TGCGCCAGCAGCTCTAGGGGACAGGGTGGCTATGGCTACACCTTC. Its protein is CASSSRGQGGYGYTF. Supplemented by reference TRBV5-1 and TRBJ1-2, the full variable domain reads KAGVTQTPRYLIKTRGQQVTLSCSPISGHRSVSWYQQTPGQGLQFLFEYFSETQRNKGNFPGRFSGRQFSNSRSEMNVSTLELGDSALYLCASSSRGQGGYGYTFGSGTRLTVV.

CDR3 residues: CASSRQGTSDYGYTF. CDR3 nucleotide sequence: TGTGCCAGCAGTCGACAGGGGACTTCGGACTATGGCTACACCTTC. This sequence joins TRBV27 and TRBJ1-2, with 8 positions matching TRBD1. Per the germline V gene, CDR1 is MNHEY and CDR2 is SMNVEV (reference sequence). The ends lost 5 bases at V and 3 bases at J; junction bases unmatched: 8. This CDR3 comprises 15 residues.

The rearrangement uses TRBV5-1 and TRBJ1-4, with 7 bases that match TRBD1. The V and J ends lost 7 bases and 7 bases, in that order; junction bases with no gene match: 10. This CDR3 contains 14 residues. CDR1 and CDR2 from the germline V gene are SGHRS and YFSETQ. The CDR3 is CASSEQGTSEKLFF. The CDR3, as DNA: TGCGCCAGCTCCGAACAGGGGACGTCTGAAAAACTGTTTTTT.

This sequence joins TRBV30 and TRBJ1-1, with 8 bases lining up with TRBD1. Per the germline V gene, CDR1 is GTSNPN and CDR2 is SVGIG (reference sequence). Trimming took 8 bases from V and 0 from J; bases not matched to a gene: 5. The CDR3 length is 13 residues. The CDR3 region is CARQGQVNTEAFF. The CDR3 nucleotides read TGTGCCAGACAGGGACAGGTGAACACTGAAGCTTTCTTT.

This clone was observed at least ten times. CDR3 loop: CASSRTGSGNTIYF. The CDR3 region has the DNA TGTGCCAGCAGCCGGACAGGCTCTGGAAACACCATATATTTT. The rearrangement uses TRBV7-9 and TRBJ1-3; 7 bases line up with TRBD1. Per germline, CDR1 SEHNR and CDR2 FQNEAQ (reference sequence). The CDR3 totals 14 residues. Unmatched junction bases numbered 1, after V lost 5 bases and J lost 0 bases.

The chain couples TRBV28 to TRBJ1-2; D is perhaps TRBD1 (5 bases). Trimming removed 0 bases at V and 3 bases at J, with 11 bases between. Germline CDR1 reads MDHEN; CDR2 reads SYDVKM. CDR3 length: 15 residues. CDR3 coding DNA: TGTGCCAGCAGTTTATGGCGGGGGAAGGACTATGGCTACACCTTC. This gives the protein CASSLWRGKDYGYTF.

The CDR3 loop reads CASSGRLNTEAFF. The DNA for the CDR3 is TGTGCCAGCTCAGGACGCCTGAACACTGAAGCTTTCTTT. The rearrangement links TRBV18 to TRBJ1-1, with D uncertain. This CDR3 region has 13 residues. Trimming left V 5 bases short and J 0 bases short, with 7 bases between. Germline lookup yields CDR1 KGHSH and CDR2 LQKENI.

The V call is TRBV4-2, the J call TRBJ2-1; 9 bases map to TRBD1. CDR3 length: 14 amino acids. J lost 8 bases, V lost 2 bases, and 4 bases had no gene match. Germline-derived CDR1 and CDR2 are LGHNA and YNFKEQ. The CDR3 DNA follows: TGTGCCAGCAGCCAAACAGGGGGCAGGGATGAGCAGTTCTTC. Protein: CASSQTGGRDEQFF.

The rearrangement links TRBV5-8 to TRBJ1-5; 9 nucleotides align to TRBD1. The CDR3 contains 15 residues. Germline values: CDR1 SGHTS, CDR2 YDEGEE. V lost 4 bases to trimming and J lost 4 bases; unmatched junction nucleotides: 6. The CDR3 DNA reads TGTGCCAGCAGCAGAGGGGACAGGGAAAATCAGCCCCAGCATTTT. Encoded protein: CASSRGDRENQPQHF. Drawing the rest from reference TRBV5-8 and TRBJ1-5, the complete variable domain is EAGVTQSPTHLIKTRGQQATLRCSPISGHTSVYWYQQALGLGLQFLLWYDEGEERNRGNFPPRFSGRQFPNYSSELNVNALELEDSALYLCASSRGDRENQPQHFGDGTRLSIL.

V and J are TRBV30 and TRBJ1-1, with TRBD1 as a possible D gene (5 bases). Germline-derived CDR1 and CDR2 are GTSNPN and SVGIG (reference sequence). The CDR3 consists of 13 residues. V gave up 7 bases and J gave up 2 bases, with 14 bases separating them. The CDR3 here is CASGVGVNTEAFF. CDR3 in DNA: TGTGCCTCGGGGGTGGGGGTAAACACTGAAGCTTTCTTT.

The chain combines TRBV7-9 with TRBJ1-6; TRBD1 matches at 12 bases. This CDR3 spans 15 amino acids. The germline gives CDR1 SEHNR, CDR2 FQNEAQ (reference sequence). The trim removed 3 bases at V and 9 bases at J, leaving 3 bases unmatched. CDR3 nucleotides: TGTGCCAGCAGCTTGGGACAGGGGGCTAGTTCACCCCTCCACTTT. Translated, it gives CASSLGQGASSPLHF.

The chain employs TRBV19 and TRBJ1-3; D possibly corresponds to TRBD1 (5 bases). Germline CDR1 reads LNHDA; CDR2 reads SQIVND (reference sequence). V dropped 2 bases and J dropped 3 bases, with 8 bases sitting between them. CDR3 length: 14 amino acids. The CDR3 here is CASSIMGRGNTIYF. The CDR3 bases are TGTGCCAGTAGTATAATGGGACGTGGAAACACCATATATTTT.

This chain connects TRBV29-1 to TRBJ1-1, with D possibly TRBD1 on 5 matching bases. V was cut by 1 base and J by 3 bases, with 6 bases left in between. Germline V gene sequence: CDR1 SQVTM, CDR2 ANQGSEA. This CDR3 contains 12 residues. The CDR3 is CSVEVTDTEAFF. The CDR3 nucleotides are TGCAGCGTTGAAGTGACAGACACTGAAGCTTTCTTT.

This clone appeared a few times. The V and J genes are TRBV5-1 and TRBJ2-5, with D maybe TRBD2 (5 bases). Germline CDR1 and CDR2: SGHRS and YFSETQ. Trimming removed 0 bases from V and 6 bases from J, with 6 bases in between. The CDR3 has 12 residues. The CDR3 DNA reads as TGCGCCAGCAGCTTGGCCGGGAAGACCCAGTACTTC. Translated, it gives CASSLAGKTQYF.

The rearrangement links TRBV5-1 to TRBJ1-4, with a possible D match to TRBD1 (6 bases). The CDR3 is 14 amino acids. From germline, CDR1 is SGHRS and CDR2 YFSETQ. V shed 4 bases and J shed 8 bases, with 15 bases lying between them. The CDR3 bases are TGCGCCAGCAGCCCCGGCCAGGGGAACGAAAAACTGTTTTTT. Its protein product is CASSPGQGNEKLFF.